Listed below are T cell receptor beta chains from one sample, sequenced in a study of CD8 T cells in ankylosing spondylitis. TCRdb reprocessed the 5' RACE reads with MiXCR, giving one entry per CDR3 protein. The profile shows some 840,000 distinct CDR3 sequences, roughly 10% of them singletons. Sequenced sample: blood, either unsorted or a sorted T cell fraction (not recorded which). These receptors were taken from a male donor with ankylosing spondylitis. Each CDR3 is given with its conserved first and last residue. A D gene is named only where the DNA matches it firmly. A clone size is listed for some rows: how often the clone was seen (once, few, many), or a class if it is expanded.

j_call | d_call | v_call | cdr3_length | clone_size | cdr3_aa | cdr3_nt
TRBJ1-4 | - | TRBV29-1 | 13 | many | CSVADRPNEKLFF | TGCAGCGTTGCGGACAGACCTAATGAAAAACTGTTTTTT
TRBJ2-3 | - | TRBV29-1 | 12 | many | CSVGGSTDTQYF | TGCAGCGTTGGCGGGAGCACAGATACGCAGTATTTT
TRBJ2-1 | TRBD1 | TRBV24-1 | 16 | many | CATSDGTGASYNEQFF | TGTGCCACCAGTGATGGGACAGGGGCCTCCTACAATGAGCAGTTCTTC
TRBJ1-1 | - | TRBV7-2 | 15 | - | CASSAQRVGNTEAFF | TGTGCCAGCAGCGCGCAAAGGGTGGGAAACACTGAAGCTTTCTTT
TRBJ2-7 | TRBD1 | TRBV4-3 | 15 | few | CASSLYAGTEYEQYF | TGCGCCAGCAGCCTCTATGCCGGGACAGAGTACGAGCAGTACTTC
TRBJ1-1 | - | TRBV12-3/TRBV12-4 | 15 | few | CASSLGIGRNTEAFF | TGTGCCAGCAGTTTAGGCATTGGGAGGAACACTGAAGCTTTCTTT
TRBJ1-2 | - | TRBV20-1 | 15 | few | CSARDNRARSYGYTF | TGCAGTGCTAGAGATAATAGGGCCCGCAGCTATGGCTACACCTTC
TRBJ2-7 | - | TRBV5-1 | 14 | many | CASSPQPGPYEQYF | TGCGCCAGCAGCCCCCAACCGGGCCCCTACGAGCAGTACTTC
TRBJ1-1 | - | TRBV7-2 | 11 | - | CASSFAYEAFF | TGTGCCAGCTCATTCGCCTATGAAGCTTTCTTT
TRBJ2-7 | - | TRBV9 | 14 | few | CASSGYRSGYEQYF | TGTGCCAGCAGCGGTTACAGGAGTGGCTACGAGCAGTACTTC
TRBJ2-7 | - | TRBV6-2/TRBV6-3 | 14 | - | CASSHRTAYYEQYF | TGTGCCAGCAGTCATCGGACAGCTTACTACGAGCAGTACTTC
TRBJ2-2 | - | TRBV7-9 | 13 | - | CASSERVTGELFF | TGTGCCAGCAGCGAGCGCGTTACCGGGGAGCTGTTTTTT
TRBJ2-7 | - | TRBV9 | 15 | few | CASSVAGNRWNEQYF | TGTGCCAGCAGCGTAGCTGGGAACAGGTGGAACGAGCAGTACTTC
TRBJ1-5 | - | TRBV5-1 | 15 | few | CASTPDGVSNQPQHF | TGCGCCAGCACCCCCGACGGGGTTAGCAATCAGCCCCAGCATTTT
TRBJ2-4 | - | TRBV5-1 | 13 | - | CASSLEAGNIQYF | TGCGCCAGCAGCTTGGAGGCTGGGAACATTCAGTACTTC
TRBJ2-1 | TRBD1 | TRBV9 | 14 | - | CASSFRTGEDEQFF | TGTGCCAGCAGCTTCCGGACAGGGGAGGATGAGCAGTTCTTC
TRBJ2-3 | - | TRBV18 | 14 | few | CASSPQTFTDTQYF | TGTGCCAGCTCACCACAAACGTTCACAGATACGCAGTATTTT
TRBJ1-2 | TRBD1 | TRBV6-2/TRBV6-3 | 14 | few | CASRRDRSLYGYTF | TGTGCCAGCAGGAGGGACAGATCCCTCTATGGCTACACCTTC
TRBJ2-7 | - | TRBV25-1 | 13 | - | CASCGTPNYEQYF | TGTGCCAGCTGCGGGACACCTAACTACGAGCAGTACTTC
TRBJ1-5 | - | TRBV12-3/TRBV12-4 | 14 | many | CASSRSDSNQPQHF | TGTGCCAGCAGCAGGAGCGATAGCAATCAGCCCCAGCATTTT